These 20 T cell receptor beta chains came from one sample sequenced in a study of T cells after yellow fever vaccination. TCRdb fed the 5' RACE reads into MiXCR, producing one record per CDR3 protein. The sample lists fewer than 150,000 distinct CDR3 sequences, about 6.8% occurring once. The sample in question was CD4+ T cells sorted from PBMCs, obtained approximately 40 days after the first yellow fever vaccination. The receptors stem from a young man who received the YFV17D yellow fever vaccine.

This clonotype was seen many times. The chain links TRBV7-2 to TRBJ2-5; TRBD2 matches 8 bases. With 5 bases clipped from V and 5 bases from J, the junction kept 4 bases outside the gene matches. This CDR3 spans 13 amino acids. Germline values: CDR1 SGHTA, CDR2 FQGNSA. The CDR3 DNA is TGTGCCAGCAGCCCCAGACTAGCGGAGACCCAGTACTTC. Translation gives CASSPRLAETQYF. The full variable domain, in which reference TRBV7-2 and TRBJ2-5 provide the parts outside the CDR3, is GAGVSQSPSNKVTEKGKDVELRCDPISGHTALYWYRQSLGQGLEFLIYFQGNSAPDKSGLPSDRFSAERTGGSVSTLTIQRTQQEDSAVYLCASSPRLAETQYFGPGTRLLVL.

This clonotype was recorded many times. The V call is TRBV7-2, the J call TRBJ2-7; TRBD1 agrees at 7 bases. CDR3 length: 14 amino acids. Germline V gives CDR1 SGHTA, CDR2 FQGNSA. J lost 4 bases, V lost 5 bases, and 8 bases had no gene match. CDR3 in DNA: TGTGCCAGCAGCCCAGGACAGGAAAGGTACGAGCAGTACTTC. This encodes CASSPGQERYEQYF.

As regards this clonotype: Given a much more abundant clone one base away, this may be a read error. This chain links TRBV20-1 with TRBJ2-3, with 7 bases that match TRBD1. This CDR3 contains 13 residues. From germline, CDR1 is DFQATT and CDR2 SNEGSKA (reference sequence). V shed 1 base, J shed 6 bases, and the junction held 4 bases outside the gene matches. CDR3: CSARGTGVDTQYF. The CDR3, as DNA: TGCAGTGCTAGAGGTACAGGGGTGGATACGCAGTATTTT.

The chain joins TRBV30 to TRBJ2-1, with 7 bases that match TRBD1. Germline CDR1 reads GTSNPN; CDR2 reads SVGIG (reference sequence). After removal of 7 bases from V and 2 bases from J, the junction contained 5 bases not matched to a gene. The CDR3 has 13 amino acids. The CDR3 here is CALGQGAYNEQFF. The CDR3, as DNA: TGTGCCTTAGGCCAGGGGGCCTACAATGAGCAGTTCTTC.

This clonotype was detected ten times or more. The chain recombines TRBV4-1 with TRBJ1-2, with 7 bases that match TRBD1. The CDR3 loop spans 15 amino acids. The germline V gene has CDR1 MGHRA and CDR2 YSYEKL. After removal of 0 bases from V and 1 base from J, the junction contained 2 bases not matched to a gene. The CDR3 coding sequence is TGCGCCAGCAGCCAAGAGCAGGGGGTTAACTATGGCTACACCTTC. It yields the protein CASSQEQGVNYGYTF.

This clonotype was seen ten or more times. The rearrangement uses TRBV6-5 and TRBJ1-6, with D uncertain. Per the germline V gene, CDR1 is MNHEY and CDR2 is SVGAGI. The ends were cut back, 5 bases at V and 1 base at J, with 9 bases in the middle. The CDR3 is made up of 15 amino acids. The CDR3 here is CASSSHRSYNSPLHF. The CDR3 DNA reads as TGTGCCAGCAGTAGCCATAGGTCCTATAATTCACCCCTCCACTTT.

This clonotype was found many times. The rearrangement joins TRBV7-3 to TRBJ2-5, with D hard to call. V lost 2 bases to trimming and J lost 1 base, with 14 bases between them. CDR3 length: 16 amino acids. CDR1 and CDR2 (germline): SGHTA, FQGTGA. CDR3 nucleotides: TGTGCCAGCAGCTTAGGGGTAGCCCAATCCCAAGAGACCCAGTACTTC. Translation gives CASSLGVAQSQETQYF.

The rearrangement links TRBV20-1 to TRBJ1-1; 12 bases align to TRBD1. CDR3 length: 16 amino acids. Germline lookup yields CDR1 DFQATT and CDR2 SNEGSKA (reference sequence). V lost 3 bases, J lost 5 bases, and 10 bases stayed unmatched. The CDR3 DNA is TGCAGTGCTAGTCACGGGACAGGGGGCCTTTGGACTGAAGCTTTCTTT. It yields the protein CSASHGTGGLWTEAFF.

This clonotype has at least ten counts. This chain links TRBV5-1 with TRBJ2-2; weak D call: TRBD2 (6 bases). Trimming cost V 5 bases and J 4 bases, with 27 bases left between them. CDR3 size: 19 residues. Germline V CDR1 and CDR2: SGHRS, YFSETQ. The CDR3 bases are TGCGCCAGCAGTAGTAGTGTGACCGAACTAGCCTCGAGCACCGGGGAGCTGTTTTTT. It specifies CASSSSVTELASSTGELFF. Drawing the rest from reference TRBV5-1 and TRBJ2-2, the complete variable domain is KAGVTQTPRYLIKTRGQQVTLSCSPISGHRSVSWYQQTPGQGLQFLFEYFSETQRNKGNFPGRFSGRQFSNSRSEMNVSTLELGDSALYLCASSSSVTELASSTGELFFGEGSRLTVL.

Details on this clonotype: A much larger clone differs from this one at a single base, so this may be a read error. The chain has TRBV6-1 and TRBJ2-1; TRBD2 aligns across 12 bases. This CDR3 is built from 17 residues. The germline V gene encodes CDR1 MNHNS and CDR2 SASEGT. The CDR3 DNA reads as TGTGCCAGCAGTGGGAAAGGACTAGCGGGGATATACAATGCGCAGTTCTTC. Amino acids: CASSGKGLAGIYNAQFF.

This clonotype has a count of ten or more. The chain links TRBV12-3 or TRBV12-4 to TRBJ1-3, with D unclear. This CDR3 is 15 amino acids long. V lost 6 bases and J lost 7, with 19 bases in between. CDR3 in DNA: TGTGCCAGCAGCCCCGCAGGAAGTATAAGGAACACCATATATTTT. Amino acid sequence: CASSPAGSIRNTIYF.

This clonotype occurred many times. This chain's CDR3 is CASSSQGAQTQYF. The CDR3 DNA reads TGTGCCAGCAGTTCCCAAGGAGCCCAGACCCAGTACTTC. The chain has TRBV27 and TRBJ2-5; D unresolved. CDR3 length: 13 amino acids. The V end was cut by 4 bases, the J end by 6 bases, with 12 bases between. The germline CDR1 and CDR2 sequences are MNHEY and SMNVEV (reference sequence).

The sample holds many counts of this clonotype. The chain couples TRBV6-2 or TRBV6-3 to TRBJ2-2, with 8 bases that match TRBD1. Germline CDR1 MNHEY, CDR2 SVGEGT. CDR3 length: 14 amino acids. The ends lost 5 bases at V and 6 bases at J; junction bases unmatched: 5. The CDR3 DNA reads as TGTGCCAGCAGTCTCGACAGGGGCGCCGGGGAGCTGTTTTTT. This encodes CASSLDRGAGELFF.

This clonotype was counted many times. The V call is TRBV20-1, the J call TRBJ1-4, with D hard to call. Per germline, CDR1 DFQATT and CDR2 SNEGSKA (reference sequence). The CDR3 runs 14 residues. Between the trimmed V and J ends, which lost 6 bases and 0 bases, there was a span of 11 bases. CDR3 residues: CSALTPPTNEKLFF. The CDR3 nucleotides read TGCAGTGCCCTAACTCCCCCAACTAATGAAAAACTGTTTTTT.

This clonotype has at least ten counts. This chain uses TRBV5-1 with TRBJ1-1; D call uncertain. The CDR3 sequence is 13 residues long. Deletions cut 4 bases from V and 3 bases from J, with 10 bases between. Germline V gives CDR1 SGHRS, CDR2 YFSETQ. The CDR3 DNA reads TGCGCCAGCAGCCGAGCCGGGGACACTGAAGCTTTCTTT. This codes for CASSRAGDTEAFF.

This clonotype showed up many times. The chain recombines TRBV7-8 with TRBJ1-1; D not resolved. The CDR3 extends over 13 amino acids. Germline values: CDR1 SGHVS, CDR2 FQNEAQ. Trimming took 11 bases from V and 5 from J, leaving 18 bases between them. The CDR3 loop reads CARSEGEKTEAFF. The CDR3 nucleotides read TGTGCCCGCTCAGAGGGCGAAAAAACTGAAGCTTTCTTT.

In this sample, this clonotype turned up a few times. V and J are TRBV7-8 and TRBJ1-6, with unresolved D. The CDR3 sequence is 12 residues long. V gave up 1 base and J gave up 15 bases, with 10 bases separating them. Germline-derived CDR1 and CDR2 are SGHVS and FQNEAQ. The CDR3 region is CASSLVPGDLHF. CDR3 nucleotide sequence: TGTGCCAGCAGCTTAGTCCCTGGGGACCTCCACTTT.

This clonotype was detected many times. This chain connects TRBV7-3 to TRBJ2-2; D is ambiguous. The CDR3 runs to 15 residues. From germline, CDR1 is SGHTA and CDR2 FQGTGA. The V end lost 2 bases, the J end lost 4 bases, and 11 bases lay between the germline ends. The chain's CDR3 is CASSLLSRGTGELFF. The CDR3 DNA sequence: TGTGCCAGCAGCTTACTCAGTCGTGGCACCGGGGAGCTGTTTTTT.

This clonotype was detected many times. The rearrangement uses TRBV7-2 and TRBJ2-7; D is unclear. This CDR3 contains 13 residues. V lost 6 bases to trimming and J lost 1 base, with 10 bases between them. Germline-derived CDR1 and CDR2 are SGHTA and FQGNSA. As DNA, the CDR3 is TGTGCCAGCAGACCAAGGTCATCCTACGAGCAGTACTTC. Translation: CASRPRSSYEQYF.

This clonotype was seen ten or more times. The rearrangement joins TRBV7-8 to TRBJ1-1, with D tentatively TRBD1 (5 bases). Germline V gene data show CDR1 as SGHVS and CDR2 as FQNEAQ. This CDR3 is built from 18 residues. Trimming stripped 2 bases from V and 5 bases from J, with 24 bases between. CDR3 loop: CASSLMANQGRSGTEAFF. CDR3 nucleotides: TGTGCCAGCAGCTTAATGGCAAACCAGGGAAGGTCTGGAACTGAAGCTTTCTTT. Using reference TRBV7-8 and TRBJ1-1 for the parts outside the CDR3, the full variable domain is GAGVSQSPRYKVAKRGQDVALRCDPISGHVSLFWYQQALGQGPEFLTYFQNEAQLDKSGLPSDRFFAERPEGSVSTLKIQRTQQEDSAVYLCASSLMANQGRSGTEAFFGQGTRLTVV.